This T cell receptor beta chain was obtained from a study of OX40 agonist ivuxolimab in advanced cancers. Produced via immunoSEQ multiplex PCR; TCRdb's table is partial and in-frame only. The sample consists of 55,000 to 70,000 clones, roughly 86% of them appearing once. CDR1 and CDR2 (germline): SGHRS, YFSETQ. Trimming shortened V by 8 bases and J by 2 bases, and 14 bases separated the two germline ends. The CDR3 is made up of 13 amino acids. This chain uses TRBV5-1 with TRBJ2-7, with D possibly being TRBD1 or TRBD2 (5 bases each). The material was CD4+ or CD8+ T cells sorted from blood, obtained in a trial of the OX40 agonist ivuxolimab. The TCR originated in an adult with an advanced solid tumor such as melanoma, head and neck, liver or kidney cancer. The CDR3 reads CASRRDLAYEQYF. CDR3 nucleotide sequence: TGCGCCAGTCGCCGGGACCTTGCCTACGAGCAGTACTTC.